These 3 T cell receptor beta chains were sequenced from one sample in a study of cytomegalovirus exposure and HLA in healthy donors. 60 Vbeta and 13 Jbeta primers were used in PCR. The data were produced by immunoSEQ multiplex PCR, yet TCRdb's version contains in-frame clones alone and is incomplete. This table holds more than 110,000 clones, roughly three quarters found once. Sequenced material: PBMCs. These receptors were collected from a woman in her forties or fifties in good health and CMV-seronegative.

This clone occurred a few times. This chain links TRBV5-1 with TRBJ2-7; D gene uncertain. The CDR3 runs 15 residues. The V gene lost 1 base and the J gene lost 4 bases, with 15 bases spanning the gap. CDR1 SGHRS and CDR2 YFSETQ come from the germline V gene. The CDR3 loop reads CASSLNSHFEYEQYF. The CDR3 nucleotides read TGCGCCAGCAGCTTGAACTCTCATTTTGAATACGAGCAGTACTTC.

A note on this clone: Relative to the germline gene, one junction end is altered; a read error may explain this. The CDR3 coding sequence is TGTTCCAGCAGCCTAAAGACAGCCTATTCCTACAATGAGCAGTTCTTC. Translation: CSSSLKTAYSYNEQFF. The chain carries TRBV7-9 and TRBJ2-1; tentative D call: TRBD1 (5 bases). The CDR3 consists of 16 residues. The germline gives CDR1 SEHNR, CDR2 FQNEAQ (reference sequence). The entire variable domain, with the rest obtained from reference TRBV7-9 and TRBJ2-1, is as follows: DTGVSQNPRHKITKRGQNVTFRCDPISEHNRLYWYRQTLGQGPEFLTYFQNEAQLEKSRLLSDRFSAERPKGSFSTLEIQRTEQGDSAMYLCSSSLKTAYSYNEQFFGPGTRLTVL.

The CDR3 DNA follows: TGTGCCAGCAGCCCACAGGGGTATGGCTACACCTTC. Translated, it gives CASSPQGYGYTF. The chain has TRBV11-2 and TRBJ1-2; 7 nucleotides align to TRBD1. Germline loops: CDR1 SGHAT, CDR2 FQNNGV. The CDR3 consists of 12 residues. Unmatched junction bases numbered 2, after V lost 5 bases and J lost 5 bases.